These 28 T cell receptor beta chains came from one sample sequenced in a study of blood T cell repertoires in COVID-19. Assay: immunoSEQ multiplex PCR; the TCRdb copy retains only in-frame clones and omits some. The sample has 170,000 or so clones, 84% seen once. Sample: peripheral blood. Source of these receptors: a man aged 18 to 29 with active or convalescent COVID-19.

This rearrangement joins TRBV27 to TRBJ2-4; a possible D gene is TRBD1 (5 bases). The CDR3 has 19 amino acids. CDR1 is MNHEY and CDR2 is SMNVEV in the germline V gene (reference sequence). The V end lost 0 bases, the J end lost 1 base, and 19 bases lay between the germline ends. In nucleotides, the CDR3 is TGTGCCAGCAGTTTATCGCCCTTCGGGCAGGGTGAGGCCAAAAACATTCAGTACTTC. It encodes CASSLSPFGQGEAKNIQYF.

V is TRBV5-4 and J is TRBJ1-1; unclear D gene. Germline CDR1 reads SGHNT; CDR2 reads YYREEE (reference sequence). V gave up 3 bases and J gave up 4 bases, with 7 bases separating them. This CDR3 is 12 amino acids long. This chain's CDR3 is CASSSVPTEAFF. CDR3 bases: TGTGCCAGCAGCTCAGTCCCCACTGAAGCTTTCTTT.

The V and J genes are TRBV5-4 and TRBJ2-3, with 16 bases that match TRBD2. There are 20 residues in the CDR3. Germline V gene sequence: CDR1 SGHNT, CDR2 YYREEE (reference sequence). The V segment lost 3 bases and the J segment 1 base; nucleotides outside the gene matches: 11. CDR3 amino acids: CASSSPGLAGGLGGTDTQYF. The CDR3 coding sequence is TGTGCCAGCAGCTCCCCGGGACTAGCGGGGGGGCTGGGGGGCACAGATACGCAGTATTTT.

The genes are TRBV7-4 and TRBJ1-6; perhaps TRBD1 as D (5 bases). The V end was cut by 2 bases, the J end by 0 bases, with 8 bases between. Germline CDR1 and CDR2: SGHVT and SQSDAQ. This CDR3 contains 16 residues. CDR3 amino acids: CASSLRQCSYNSPLHF. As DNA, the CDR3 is TGTGCCAGCAGCTTAAGACAGTGCTCCTATAATTCACCCCTCCACTTT.

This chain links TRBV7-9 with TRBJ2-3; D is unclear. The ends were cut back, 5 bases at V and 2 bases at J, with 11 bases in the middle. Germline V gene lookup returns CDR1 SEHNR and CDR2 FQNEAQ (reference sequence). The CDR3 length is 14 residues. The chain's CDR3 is CASSPEVYTDTQYF. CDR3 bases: TGTGCCAGCAGCCCCGAGGTCTACACAGATACGCAGTATTTT.

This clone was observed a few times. CDR3 in DNA: TGTGCCAGCAGTGGAGAGACCCTAGTCTCCGGAAACACCATATATTTT. Encoded protein: CASSGETLVSGNTIYF. The chain recombines TRBV2 with TRBJ1-3; D call uncertain. The CDR3 has 16 residues. CDR1 and CDR2 (germline): SNHLY, FYNNEI. Trimming pared 4 bases from V and 4 bases from J, leaving 17 bases between.

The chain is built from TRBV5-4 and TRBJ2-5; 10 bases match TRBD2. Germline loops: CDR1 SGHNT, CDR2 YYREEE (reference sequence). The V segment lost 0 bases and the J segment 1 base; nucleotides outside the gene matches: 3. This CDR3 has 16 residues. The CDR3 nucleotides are TGTGCCAGCAGCTTGGCGAAGCGGGGGGGCCAAGAGACCCAGTACTTC. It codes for CASSLAKRGGQETQYF. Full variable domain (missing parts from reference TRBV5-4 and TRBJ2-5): ETGVTQSPTHLIKTRGQQVTLRCSSQSGHNTVSWYQQALGQGPQFIFQYYREEENGRGNFPPRFSGLQFPNYSSELNVNALELDDSALYLCASSLAKRGGQETQYFGPGTRLLVL.

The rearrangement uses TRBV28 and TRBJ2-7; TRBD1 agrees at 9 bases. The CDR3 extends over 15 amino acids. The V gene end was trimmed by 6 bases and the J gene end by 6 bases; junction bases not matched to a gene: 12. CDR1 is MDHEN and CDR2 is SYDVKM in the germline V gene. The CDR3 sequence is CASSSPGTGSPEQYF. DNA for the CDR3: TGTGCCAGCAGCTCTCCCGGGACAGGGAGTCCCGAGCAGTACTTC. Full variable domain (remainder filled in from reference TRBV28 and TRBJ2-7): DVKVTQSSRYLVKRTGEKVFLECVQDMDHENMFWYRQDPGLGLRLIYFSYDVKMKEKGDIPEGYSVSREKKERFSLILESASTNQTSMYLCASSSPGTGSPEQYFGPGTRLTVT.

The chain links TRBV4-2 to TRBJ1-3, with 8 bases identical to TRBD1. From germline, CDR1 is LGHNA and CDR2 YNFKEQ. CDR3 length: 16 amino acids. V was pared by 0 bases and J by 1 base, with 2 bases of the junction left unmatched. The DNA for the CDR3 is TGTGCCAGCAGCCAAGACACAGGGGGGTCTGGAAACACCATATATTTT. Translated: CASSQDTGGSGNTIYF.

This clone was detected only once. This chain's CDR3 is CASSLVAPGNEQFF. The CDR3 DNA reads as TGTGCCAGCAGCTTAGTCGCCCCGGGAAATGAGCAGTTCTTC. The chain combines TRBV7-6 with TRBJ2-1; D is possibly TRBD2 (5 bases). In germline, CDR1 is SGHVS, CDR2 FNYEAQ. The CDR3 is 14 amino acids. With 1 base removed from V and 7 bases from J, the gap between germline ends came to 11 bases.

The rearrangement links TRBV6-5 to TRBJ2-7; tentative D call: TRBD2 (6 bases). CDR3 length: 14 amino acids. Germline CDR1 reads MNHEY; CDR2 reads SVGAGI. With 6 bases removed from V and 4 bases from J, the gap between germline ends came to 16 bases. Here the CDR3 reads CASSPQTRVYEQYF. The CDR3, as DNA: TGTGCCAGCAGCCCCCAGACTAGGGTATACGAGCAGTACTTC.

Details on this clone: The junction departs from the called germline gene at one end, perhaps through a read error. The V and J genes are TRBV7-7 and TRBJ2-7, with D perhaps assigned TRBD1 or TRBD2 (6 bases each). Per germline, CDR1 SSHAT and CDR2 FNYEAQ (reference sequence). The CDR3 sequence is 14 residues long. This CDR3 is CASSRGLTSYEQYF. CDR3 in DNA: TGTGCTAGCAGCAGGGGACTGACCTCCTACGAGCAGTACTTC.

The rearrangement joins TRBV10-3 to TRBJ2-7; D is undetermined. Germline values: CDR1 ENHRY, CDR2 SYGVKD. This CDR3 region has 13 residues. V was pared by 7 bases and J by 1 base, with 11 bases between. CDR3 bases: TGTGCCATCAACAGTGGGCCGTCCTACGAGCAGTACTTC. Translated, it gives CAINSGPSYEQYF.

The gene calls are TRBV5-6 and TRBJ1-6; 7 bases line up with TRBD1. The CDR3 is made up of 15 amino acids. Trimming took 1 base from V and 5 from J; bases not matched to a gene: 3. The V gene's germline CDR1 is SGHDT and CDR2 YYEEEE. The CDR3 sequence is CASSLSDRDNSPLHF. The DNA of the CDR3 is TGTGCCAGCAGCTTGTCCGACAGGGATAATTCACCCCTCCACTTT. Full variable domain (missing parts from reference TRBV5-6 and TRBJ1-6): DAGVTQSPTHLIKTRGQQVTLRCSPKSGHDTVSWYQQALGQGPQFIFQYYEEEERQRGNFPDRFSGHQFPNYSSELNVNALLLGDSALYLCASSLSDRDNSPLHFGNGTRLTVT.

Here the CDR3 DNA reads TGCAGTGCTAGTGCACAGGGGGAAATTGGCTACACCTTC. Translating it yields CSASAQGEIGYTF. V is TRBV20-1 and J is TRBJ1-2; 8 bases agree with TRBD1. Trimming at V came to 3 bases and at J to 7 bases, leaving 7 bases not matched to a gene. Germline V lookup: CDR1 DFQATT, CDR2 SNEGSKA (reference sequence). CDR3 length equals 13 residues.

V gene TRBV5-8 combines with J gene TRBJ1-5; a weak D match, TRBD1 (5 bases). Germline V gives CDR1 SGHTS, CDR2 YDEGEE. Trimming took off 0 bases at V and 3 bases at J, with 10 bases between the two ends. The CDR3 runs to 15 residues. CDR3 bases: TGTGCCAGCAGCTTGGAAGGGGCGGACAATCAGCCCCAGCATTTT. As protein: CASSLEGADNQPQHF.

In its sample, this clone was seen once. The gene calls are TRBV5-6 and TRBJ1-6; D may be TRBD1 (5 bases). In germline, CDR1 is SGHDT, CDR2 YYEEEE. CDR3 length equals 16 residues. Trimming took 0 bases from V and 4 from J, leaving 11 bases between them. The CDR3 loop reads CASSLEQAFYNSPLHF. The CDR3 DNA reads TGTGCCAGCAGCTTGGAACAGGCATTTTATAATTCACCCCTCCACTTT.

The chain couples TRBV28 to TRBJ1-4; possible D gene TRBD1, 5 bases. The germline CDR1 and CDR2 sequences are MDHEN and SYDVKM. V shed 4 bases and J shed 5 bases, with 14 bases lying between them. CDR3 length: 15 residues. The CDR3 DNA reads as TGTGCCAGCAGTTCGACCGGGACTGCGAATGAAAAACTGTTTTTT. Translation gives CASSSTGTANEKLFF.

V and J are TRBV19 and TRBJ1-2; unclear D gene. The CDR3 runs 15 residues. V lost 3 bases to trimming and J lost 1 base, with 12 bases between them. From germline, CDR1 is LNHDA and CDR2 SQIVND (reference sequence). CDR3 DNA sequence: TGTGCCAGTAGTATCCGCTGGCAGAATAACTATGGCTACACCTTC. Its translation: CASSIRWQNNYGYTF.

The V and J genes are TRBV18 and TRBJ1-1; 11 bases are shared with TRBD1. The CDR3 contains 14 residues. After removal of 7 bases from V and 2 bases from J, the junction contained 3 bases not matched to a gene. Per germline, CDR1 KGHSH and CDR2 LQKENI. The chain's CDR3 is CASYRTGGNTEAFF. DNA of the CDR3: TGTGCCAGCTACCGGACAGGGGGCAACACTGAAGCTTTCTTT.

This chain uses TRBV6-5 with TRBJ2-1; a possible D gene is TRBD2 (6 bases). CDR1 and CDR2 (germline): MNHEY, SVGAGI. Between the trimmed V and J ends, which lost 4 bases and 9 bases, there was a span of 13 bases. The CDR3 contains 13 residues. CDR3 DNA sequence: TGTGCCAGCAGTTCCGGAGGGCTCAGTGAGCAGTTCTTC. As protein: CASSSGGLSEQFF.

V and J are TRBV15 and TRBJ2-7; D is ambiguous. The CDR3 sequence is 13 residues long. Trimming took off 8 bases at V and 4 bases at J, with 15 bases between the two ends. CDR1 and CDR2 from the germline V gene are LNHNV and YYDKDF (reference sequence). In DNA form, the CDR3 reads TGTGCCACCGCGCAGAGGATAGAATACGAGCAGTACTTC. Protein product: CATAQRIEYEQYF.

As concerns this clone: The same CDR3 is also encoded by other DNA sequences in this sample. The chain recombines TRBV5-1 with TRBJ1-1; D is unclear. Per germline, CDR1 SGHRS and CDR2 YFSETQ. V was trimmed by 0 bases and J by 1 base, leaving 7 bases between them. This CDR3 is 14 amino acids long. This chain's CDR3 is CASSLDGGNTEAFF. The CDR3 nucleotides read TGCGCCAGCAGCTTGGATGGAGGGAACACTGAAGCTTTCTTT.

The CDR3 DNA follows: TGTGCCAGCAGCTCCAGGGGGATAGCTGAAAAACTGTTTTTT. Translated, it gives CASSSRGIAEKLFF. The chain combines TRBV7-2 with TRBJ1-4; 7 bases are a match to TRBD1. J lost 7 bases, V lost 4 bases, and 6 bases had no gene match. This CDR3 is built from 14 residues. Germline V gene data show CDR1 as SGHTA and CDR2 as FQGNSA.

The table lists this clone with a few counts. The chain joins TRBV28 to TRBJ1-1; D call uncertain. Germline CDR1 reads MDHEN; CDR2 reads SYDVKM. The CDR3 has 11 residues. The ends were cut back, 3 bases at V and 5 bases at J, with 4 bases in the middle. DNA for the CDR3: TGTGCCAGCAGTTTTAGAACTGAAGCTTTCTTT. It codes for CASSFRTEAFF.

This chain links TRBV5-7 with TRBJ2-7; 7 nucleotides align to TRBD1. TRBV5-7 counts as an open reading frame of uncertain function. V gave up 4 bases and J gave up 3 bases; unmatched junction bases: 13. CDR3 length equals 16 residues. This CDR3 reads CASSPDGDSPNYEQYF. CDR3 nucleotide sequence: TGTGCCAGCAGCCCCGACGGGGACAGTCCCAACTACGAGCAGTACTTC.

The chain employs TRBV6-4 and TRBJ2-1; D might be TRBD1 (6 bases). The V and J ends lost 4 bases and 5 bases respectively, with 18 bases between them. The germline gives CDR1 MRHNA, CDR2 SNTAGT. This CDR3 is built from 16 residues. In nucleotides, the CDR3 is TGTGCCAGCAGTGCGGAACAGGGTGAGGGAAACAATGAGCAGTTCTTC. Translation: CASSAEQGEGNNEQFF.

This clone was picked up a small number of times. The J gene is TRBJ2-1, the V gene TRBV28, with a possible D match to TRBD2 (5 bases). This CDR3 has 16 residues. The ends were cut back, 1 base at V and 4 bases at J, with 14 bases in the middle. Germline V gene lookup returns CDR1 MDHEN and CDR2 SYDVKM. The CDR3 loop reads CASSLYGMVGYNEQFF. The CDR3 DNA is TGTGCCAGCAGTTTATACGGGATGGTAGGGTACAATGAGCAGTTCTTC.